This T cell receptor (beta chain) was captured by sequencing in a study of blood T cell repertoires in COVID-19. Germline V gives CDR1 SGHTA, CDR2 FQGNSA. The CDR3 sequence is 16 residues long. The V gene lost 1 base and the J gene lost 2 bases, with 12 bases spanning the gap. Assay used: immunoSEQ multiplex PCR; TCRdb lists only in-frame clones, some missing. The table shows about 200,000 clones, with 85% to 90% occurring only once. The clonotype was recovered from a woman aged 45-59 years with acute or convalescent COVID-19. Specimen: peripheral blood. The chain recombines TRBV7-2 with TRBJ2-1; D is perhaps TRBD2 (6 bases). CDR3 nucleotides: TGTGCCAGCAGCTTAGTGTTCGGACTAACCTACAATGAGCAGTTCTTC. Residues: CASSLVFGLTYNEQFF.